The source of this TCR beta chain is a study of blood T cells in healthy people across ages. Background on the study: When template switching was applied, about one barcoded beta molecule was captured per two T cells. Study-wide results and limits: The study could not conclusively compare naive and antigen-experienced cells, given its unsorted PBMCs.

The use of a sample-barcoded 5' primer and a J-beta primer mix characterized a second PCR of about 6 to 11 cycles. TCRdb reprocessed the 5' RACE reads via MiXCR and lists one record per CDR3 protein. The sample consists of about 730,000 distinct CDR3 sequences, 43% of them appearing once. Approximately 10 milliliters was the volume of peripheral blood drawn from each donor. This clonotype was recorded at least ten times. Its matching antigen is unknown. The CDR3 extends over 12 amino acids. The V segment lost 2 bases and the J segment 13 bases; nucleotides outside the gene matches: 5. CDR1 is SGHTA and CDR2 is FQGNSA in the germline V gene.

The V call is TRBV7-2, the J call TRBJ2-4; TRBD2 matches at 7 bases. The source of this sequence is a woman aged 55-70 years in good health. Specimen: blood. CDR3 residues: CASSLHGTKQYF. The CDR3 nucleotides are TGTGCCAGCAGCTTACATGGGACTAAACAGTACTTC.